A selection of T cell receptor beta chains follows, all from one sample in a study of beta chain features in type 1 diabetes. Repertoires were generated with immunoSEQ multiplex PCR, while TCRdb's copy carries only in-frame clones and drops some. The table lists 310,000 or so clones, about 10% of them singletons. The source material was naive CD4+ T cells from blood. All receptors derive from a woman between 25 and 40 years old in good health. The CDR3 runs from the conserved cysteine through the conserved F or W. Fields, in order: V gene, J gene, D gene, clone size, CDR3 protein, CDR3 DNA. A D gene is named only where the DNA matches it firmly. Some rows have no size entry. The others give once, few or many, or a class for an expanded clone.

TRBV4-1,TRBJ2-1,.,.,CASSQSLGLSLEGEQFF,TGCGCCAGCAGCCAATCCCTTGGACTGAGTCTCGAGGGTGAGCAGTTCTTC
TRBV18,TRBJ1-4,TRBD1,.,CASSPRPGQGLFF,TGTGCCAGCTCACCAAGGCCGGGACAGGGGTTGTTTTTT
TRBV30,TRBJ2-1,.,.,CAWSVLLPGKYNEQFF,TGTGCCTGGAGTGTACTCCTCCCGGGGAAATACAATGAGCAGTTCTTC
TRBV30,TRBJ1-2,.,.,CAWTAPYYTVYGYTF,TGTGCCTGGACCGCCCCCTATTATACGGTCTATGGCTACACCTTC
TRBV2,TRBJ2-1,.,few,CASSDSRRLNEQFF,TGTGCCAGCAGTGATTCTCGGAGGTTGAATGAGCAGTTCTTC
TRBV28,TRBJ2-1,.,.,CASSLDERSSYNEQFF,TGTGCCAGCAGTTTAGACGAGCGGAGCTCCTACAATGAGCAGTTCTTC
TRBV7-2,TRBJ2-7,TRBD2,.,CASSLTSGSYEQYF,TGTGCCAGCAGCTTAACTAGCGGATCCTACGAGCAGTACTTC
TRBV28,TRBJ2-1,.,.,CASSLSPRVSYNEQFF,TGTGCCAGCAGTTTAAGCCCCAGGGTCTCCTACAATGAGCAGTTCTTC
TRBV5-4,TRBJ2-1,TRBD2,.,CASSSSSGRPRNEQFF,TGTGCCAGCAGCTCTTCTAGCGGGAGGCCCCGCAATGAGCAGTTCTTC
TRBV6-6,TRBJ2-7,.,few,CASSSLRGYEQYF,TGTGCCAGCAGTTCCCTAAGGGGCTACGAGCAGTACTTC
TRBV7-2,TRBJ2-5,.,few,CASSLGGWEETQYF,TGTGCCAGCAGCTTAGGCGGGTGGGAAGAGACCCAGTACTTC
TRBV7-2,TRBJ2-5,.,few,CASSVVGSGGETQYF,TGTGCCAGCAGCGTCGTCGGGAGTGGAGGAGAGACCCAGTACTTC
TRBV7-9,TRBJ2-7,.,.,CASSPFRGPTVGEQYF,TGTGCCAGCAGCCCTTTTCGGGGTCCTACCGTTGGAGAGCAGTACTTC
TRBV29-1,TRBJ1-1,TRBD1,.,CSILGTGAPNTEAFF,TGCAGCATCCTCGGGACAGGGGCCCCAAACACTGAAGCTTTCTTT